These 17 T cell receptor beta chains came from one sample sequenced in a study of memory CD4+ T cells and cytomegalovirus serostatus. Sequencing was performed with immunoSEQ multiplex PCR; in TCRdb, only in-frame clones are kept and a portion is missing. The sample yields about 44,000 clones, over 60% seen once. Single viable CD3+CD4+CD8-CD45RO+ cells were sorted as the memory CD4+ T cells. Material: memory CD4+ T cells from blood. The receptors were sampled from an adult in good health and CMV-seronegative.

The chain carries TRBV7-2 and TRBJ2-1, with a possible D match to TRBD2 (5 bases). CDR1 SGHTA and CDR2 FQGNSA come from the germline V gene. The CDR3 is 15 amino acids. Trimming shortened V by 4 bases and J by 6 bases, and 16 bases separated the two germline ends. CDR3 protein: CASSSDASRRNEQFF. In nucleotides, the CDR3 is TGTGCCAGCAGCTCAGACGCTAGCAGACGCAATGAGCAGTTCTTC. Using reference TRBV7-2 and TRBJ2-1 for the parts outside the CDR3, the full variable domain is GAGVSQSPSNKVTEKGKDVELRCDPISGHTALYWYRQSLGQGLEFLIYFQGNSAPDKSGLPSDRFSAERTGGSVSTLTIQRTQQEDSAVYLCASSSDASRRNEQFFGPGTRLTVL.

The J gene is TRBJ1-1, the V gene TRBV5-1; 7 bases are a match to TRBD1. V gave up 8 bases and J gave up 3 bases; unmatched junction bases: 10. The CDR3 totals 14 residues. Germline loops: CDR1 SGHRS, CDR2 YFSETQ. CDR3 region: CASYRDTGDTEAFF. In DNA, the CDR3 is TGCGCCAGTTACCGGGACACAGGGGACACTGAAGCTTTCTTT. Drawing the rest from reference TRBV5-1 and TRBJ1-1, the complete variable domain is KAGVTQTPRYLIKTRGQQVTLSCSPISGHRSVSWYQQTPGQGLQFLFEYFSETQRNKGNFPGRFSGRQFSNSRSEMNVSTLELGDSALYLCASYRDTGDTEAFFGQGTRLTVV.

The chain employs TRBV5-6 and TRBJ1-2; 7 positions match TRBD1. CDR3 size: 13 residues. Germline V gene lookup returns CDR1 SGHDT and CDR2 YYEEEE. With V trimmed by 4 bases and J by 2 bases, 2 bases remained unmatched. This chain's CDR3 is CASSKQGNYGYTF. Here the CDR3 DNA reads TGTGCCAGCAGCAAACAGGGGAACTATGGCTACACCTTC.

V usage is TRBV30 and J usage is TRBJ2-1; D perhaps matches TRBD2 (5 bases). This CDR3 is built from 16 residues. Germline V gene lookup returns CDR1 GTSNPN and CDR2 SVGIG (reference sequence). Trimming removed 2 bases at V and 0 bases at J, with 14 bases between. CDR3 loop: CAWSTPGLSSYNEQFF. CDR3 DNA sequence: TGTGCCTGGAGTACCCCCGGACTTAGCTCCTACAATGAGCAGTTCTTC.

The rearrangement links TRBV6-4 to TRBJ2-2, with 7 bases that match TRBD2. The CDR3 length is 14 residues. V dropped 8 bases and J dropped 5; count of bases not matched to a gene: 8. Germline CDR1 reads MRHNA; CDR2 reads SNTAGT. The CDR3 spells CASRLTSSTGELFF. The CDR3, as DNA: TGTGCCAGCCGCCTGACTAGCTCTACCGGGGAGCTGTTTTTT.

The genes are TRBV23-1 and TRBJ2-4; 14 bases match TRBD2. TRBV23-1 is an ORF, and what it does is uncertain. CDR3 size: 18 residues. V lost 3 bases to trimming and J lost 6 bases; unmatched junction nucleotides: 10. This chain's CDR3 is CASSHEGLAGVIGNIQYF. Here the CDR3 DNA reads TGCGCCAGCAGTCACGAGGGACTAGCGGGAGTTATCGGAAACATTCAGTACTTC.

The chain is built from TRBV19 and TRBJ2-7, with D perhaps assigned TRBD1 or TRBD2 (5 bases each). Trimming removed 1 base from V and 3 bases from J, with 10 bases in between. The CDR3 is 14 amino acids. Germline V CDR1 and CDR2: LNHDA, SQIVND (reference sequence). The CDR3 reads CASSIGRQGYEQYF. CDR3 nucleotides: TGTGCCAGTAGTATAGGGAGGCAGGGCTACGAGCAGTACTTC.

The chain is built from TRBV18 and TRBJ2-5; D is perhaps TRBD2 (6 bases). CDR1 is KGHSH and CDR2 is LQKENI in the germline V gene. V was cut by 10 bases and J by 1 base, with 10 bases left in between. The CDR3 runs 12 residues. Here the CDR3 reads CATRGSQETQYF. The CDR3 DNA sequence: TGTGCCACCCGGGGGAGCCAAGAGACCCAGTACTTC.

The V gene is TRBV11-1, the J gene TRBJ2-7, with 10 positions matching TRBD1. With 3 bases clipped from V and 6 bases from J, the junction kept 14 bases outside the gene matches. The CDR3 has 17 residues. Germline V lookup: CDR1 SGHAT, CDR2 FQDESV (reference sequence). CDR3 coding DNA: TGTGCCAGCAGCTTCGGGCCGACAGGGGGCGGAGTTGCCGAGCAGTACTTC. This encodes CASSFGPTGGGVAEQYF.

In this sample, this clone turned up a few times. CDR3: CASSRDRYTDTQYF. DNA for the CDR3: TGTGCCAGCAGCCGGGACCGATACACAGATACGCAGTATTTT. V gene TRBV5-4 combines with J gene TRBJ2-3; D might be TRBD1 or TRBD2, each matching 5 bases. The CDR3 consists of 14 residues. CDR1 is SGHNT and CDR2 is YYREEE in the germline V gene (reference sequence). Trimming left V 4 bases short and J 2 bases short, with 11 bases between.

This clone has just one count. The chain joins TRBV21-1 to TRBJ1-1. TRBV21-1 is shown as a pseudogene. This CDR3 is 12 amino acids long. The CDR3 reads CASSTRNTEAFF. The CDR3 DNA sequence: TGTGCCAGCAGCACCCGGAACACTGAAGCTTTCTTT.

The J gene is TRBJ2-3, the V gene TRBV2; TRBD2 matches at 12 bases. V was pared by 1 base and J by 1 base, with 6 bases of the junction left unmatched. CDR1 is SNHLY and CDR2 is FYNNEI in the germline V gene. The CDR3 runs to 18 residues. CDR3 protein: CASSEGLAGGFGTDTQYF. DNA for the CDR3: TGTGCCAGCAGTGAAGGGCTAGCGGGAGGGTTTGGCACAGATACGCAGTATTTT. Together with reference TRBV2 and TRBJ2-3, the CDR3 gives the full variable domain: EPEVTQTPSHQVTQMGQEVILRCVPISNHLYFYWYRQILGQKVEFLVSFYNNEISEKSEIFDDQFSVERPDGSNFTLKIRSTKLEDSAMYFCASSEGLAGGFGTDTQYFGPGTRLTVL.

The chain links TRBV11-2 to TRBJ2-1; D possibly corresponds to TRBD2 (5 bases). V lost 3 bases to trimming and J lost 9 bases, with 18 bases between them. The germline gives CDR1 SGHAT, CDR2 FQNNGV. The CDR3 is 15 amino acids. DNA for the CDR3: TGTGCCAGCAGCTTTTTACAGATCGGGGTCAGTGAGCAGTTCTTC. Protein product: CASSFLQIGVSEQFF.

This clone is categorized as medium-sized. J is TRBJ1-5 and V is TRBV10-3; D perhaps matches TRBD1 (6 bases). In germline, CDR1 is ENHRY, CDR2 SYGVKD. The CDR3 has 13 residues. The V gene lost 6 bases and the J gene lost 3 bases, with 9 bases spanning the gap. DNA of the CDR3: TGTGCCATCAGCCGGGACAACAATCAGCCCCAGCATTTT. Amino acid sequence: CAISRDNNQPQHF.

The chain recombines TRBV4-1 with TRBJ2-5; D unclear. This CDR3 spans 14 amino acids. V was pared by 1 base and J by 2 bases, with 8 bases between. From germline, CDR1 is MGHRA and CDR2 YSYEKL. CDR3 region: CASSQVVQQETQYF. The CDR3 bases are TGCGCCAGCAGCCAAGTTGTACAGCAAGAGACCCAGTACTTC.

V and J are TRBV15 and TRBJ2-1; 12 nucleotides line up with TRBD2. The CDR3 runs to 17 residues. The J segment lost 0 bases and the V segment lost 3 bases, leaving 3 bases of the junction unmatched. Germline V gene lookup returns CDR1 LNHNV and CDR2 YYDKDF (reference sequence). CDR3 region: CATSSGLAGTSYNEQFF. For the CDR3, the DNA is TGTGCCACCAGCAGTGGACTAGCGGGAACCTCCTACAATGAGCAGTTCTTC.

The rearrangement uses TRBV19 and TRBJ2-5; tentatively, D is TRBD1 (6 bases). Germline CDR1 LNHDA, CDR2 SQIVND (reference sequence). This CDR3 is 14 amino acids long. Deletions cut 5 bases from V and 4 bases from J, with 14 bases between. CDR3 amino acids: CASSPRTETETQYF. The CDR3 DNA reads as TGTGCCAGTAGTCCCCGGACAGAGACAGAGACCCAGTACTTC.